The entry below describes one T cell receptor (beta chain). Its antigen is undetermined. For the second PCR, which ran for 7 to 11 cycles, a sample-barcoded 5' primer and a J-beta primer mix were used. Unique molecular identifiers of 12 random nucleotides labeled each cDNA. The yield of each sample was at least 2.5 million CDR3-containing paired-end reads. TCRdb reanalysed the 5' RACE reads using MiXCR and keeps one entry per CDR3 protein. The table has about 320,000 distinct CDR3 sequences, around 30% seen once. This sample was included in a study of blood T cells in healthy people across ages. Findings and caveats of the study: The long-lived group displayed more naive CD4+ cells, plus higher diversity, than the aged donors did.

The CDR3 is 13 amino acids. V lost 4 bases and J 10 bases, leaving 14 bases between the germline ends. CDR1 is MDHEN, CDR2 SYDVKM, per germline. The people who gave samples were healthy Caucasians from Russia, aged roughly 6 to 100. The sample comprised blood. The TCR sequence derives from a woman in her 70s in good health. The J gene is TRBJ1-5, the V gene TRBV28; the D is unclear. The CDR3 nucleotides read TGTGCCAGCAGTTACGGCGTATCGGGACCCCAGCATTTT. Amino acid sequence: CASSYGVSGPQHF.